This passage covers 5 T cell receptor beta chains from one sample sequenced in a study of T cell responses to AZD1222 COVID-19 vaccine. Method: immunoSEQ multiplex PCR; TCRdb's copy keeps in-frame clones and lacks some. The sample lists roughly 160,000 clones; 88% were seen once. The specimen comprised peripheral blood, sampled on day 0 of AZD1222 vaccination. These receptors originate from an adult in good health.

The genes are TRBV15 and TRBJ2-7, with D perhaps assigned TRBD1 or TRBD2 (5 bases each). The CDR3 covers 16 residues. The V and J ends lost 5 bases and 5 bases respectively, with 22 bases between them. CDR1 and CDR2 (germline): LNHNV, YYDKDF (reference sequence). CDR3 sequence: CATSGTGPFYSDEQYF. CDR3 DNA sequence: TGTGCCACCAGCGGGACGGGACCATTTTACAGTGACGAGCAGTACTTC.

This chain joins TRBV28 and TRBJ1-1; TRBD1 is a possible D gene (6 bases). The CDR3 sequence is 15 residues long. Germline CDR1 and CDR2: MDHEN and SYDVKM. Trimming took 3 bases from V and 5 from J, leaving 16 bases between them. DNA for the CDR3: TGTGCCAGCAGTTTGACGGACAGAGATGGGACTGAAGCTTTCTTT. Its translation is CASSLTDRDGTEAFF.

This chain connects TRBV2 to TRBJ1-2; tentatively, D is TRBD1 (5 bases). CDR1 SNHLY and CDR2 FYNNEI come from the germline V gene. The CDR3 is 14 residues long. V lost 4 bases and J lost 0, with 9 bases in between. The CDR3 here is CASSGDRSNYGYTF. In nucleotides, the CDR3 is TGTGCCAGCAGTGGAGACAGATCTAACTATGGCTACACCTTC.

CDR3 sequence: CASSVGGPYEQYF. CDR3 coding DNA: TGTGCCAGCAGCGTGGGGGGCCCCTACGAGCAGTACTTC. The chain has TRBV5-6 and TRBJ2-7; D tentatively fits TRBD1 or TRBD2 (6 bases each). Germline-derived CDR1 and CDR2 are SGHDT and YYEEEE. The CDR3 sequence is 13 residues long. The V gene lost 4 bases and the J gene lost 2 bases, with 10 bases spanning the gap.

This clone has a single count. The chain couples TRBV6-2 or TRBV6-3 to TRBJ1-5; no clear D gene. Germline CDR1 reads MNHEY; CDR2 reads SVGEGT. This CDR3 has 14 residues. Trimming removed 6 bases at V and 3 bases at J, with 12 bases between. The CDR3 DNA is TGTGCCAGCAGCCTCGGCGGGATCAATCAGCCCCAGCATTTT. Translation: CASSLGGINQPQHF.